A selection of T cell receptor beta chains follows, all from one sample in a study of human T cells and chemical hapten exposure. TCRdb recomputed calls from the RACE reads with MiXCR, one row per CDR3 protein. The sample consists of 60,000 to 80,000 distinct CDR3 sequences, about 6.7% of them appearing once. The sample here was whole blood, taken in connection with sensitization to the hapten diphenylcyclopropenone (DPC). These receptors originate from a woman in her 30s with alopecia areata. Some clones in this sample may be carry-over from other donors' samples. Each CDR3 is given with its conserved first and last residue. A D gene is named only where the DNA matches it firmly. Size is omitted from some rows. Given values are once, few, many or a class for expanded clones.

size	V	D	J	DNA	CDR3
many	TRBV5-1	.	TRBJ1-2	TGCGCCAGCGGACTAAATAACTATGGCTACACCTTC	CASGLNNYGYTF
few	TRBV5-1	.	TRBJ1-1	TGCGCCAGCAGCTTGGCCACGCAATCAGGGGAGAACACTGAAGCTTTCTTT	CASSLATQSGENTEAFF
many	TRBV27	.	TRBJ2-7	TGTGCCAGCAGTTTACTGGCAGGCCGAGGCGAGCAGTACTTC	CASSLLAGRGEQYF
many	TRBV5-1	.	TRBJ1-1	TGCGCCAGCAGCTTGGGATCCTGGGCAGGGGCTGAAGCTTTCTTT	CASSLGSWAGAEAFF
many	TRBV12-3/TRBV12-4	TRBD1	TRBJ2-1	TGTGCCAGCAGCCAGGACAGGTACAATGAGCAGTTCTTC	CASSQDRYNEQFF
.	TRBV28	TRBD1	TRBJ1-2	TGTGCCAGCAGCCCGACAGGGTTAGGGTATGGCGACACCTTC	CASSPTGLGYGDTF
few	TRBV6-5	.	TRBJ1-1	TGTGCCAGCAGGAAGGACAGTAGGCGCACTGAAGCTTTCTTT	CASRKDSRRTEAFF
many	TRBV7-6	.	TRBJ1-1	TGTGCCAGCAGCGCTGCAGCCACGAGGGAAGCTTTCTTT	CASSAAATREAFF
many	TRBV7-2	.	TRBJ2-7	TGTGCCAGCAGCTTAGCGAGAGGAGGATCCTACGAGCAGTACTTC	CASSLARGGSYEQYF
.	TRBV20-1	.	TRBJ1-6	TGCAGTGCTAGAGATGACGGGCAGGGGAATAATTCACCCCTCCACTTT	CSARDDGQGNNSPLHF
many	TRBV14	.	TRBJ2-1	TGTGCCAGCAGCCAAGGGAGGGGTGAGCAGTTCTTC	CASSQGRGEQFF
many	TRBV25-1	TRBD1	TRBJ2-2	TGTGCCAGCAGACTGGACAGGGGGAACACCGGGGAGCTGTTTTTT	CASRLDRGNTGELFF
.	TRBV5-1	TRBD1	TRBJ1-2	TGCGCCAGCAGCTCCTCGACAGGGAATGGCTACACCTTC	CASSSSTGNGYTF
many	TRBV6-1	.	TRBJ1-1	TGTGCCAGCAGCCCGGACCGCTACGTGACTGAAGCTTTCTTT	CASSPDRYVTEAFF
.	TRBV12-5	.	TRBJ2-7	TGTGCTAGTGGTGTGATCAACGAGCAGTACTTC	CASGVINEQYF
many	TRBV5-1	TRBD1	TRBJ2-5	TGCGCCAGCAGCTTGTCCGTCCCGGGACAGGGGTGGTCGGGTTCGGAAGAGACCCAGTACTTC	CASSLSVPGQGWSGSEETQYF
many	TRBV12-3/TRBV12-4	TRBD1	TRBJ1-1	TGTGCCAGCAGACCGACAGGGAGGCCTGAAGCTTTCTTT	CASRPTGRPEAFF
many	TRBV20-1	TRBD1	TRBJ1-5	TGCAGTGCTATGGACAGGCCCAATCAGCCCCAGCATTTT	CSAMDRPNQPQHF
.	TRBV30	.	TRBJ2-7	TGTGCCTGGAGCGCATTCCCGGGCGGGGATCCCTACGAGCAGTACTTC	CAWSAFPGGDPYEQYF
.	TRBV18	.	TRBJ1-3	TGTGCCAGCTCACGGGACAATTTAGGGAACACCATATATTTT	CASSRDNLGNTIYF
many	TRBV4-2	.	TRBJ2-1	TGTGCCAGCAGCCAAGGGGTTTTTGAGCAGTTCTTC	CASSQGVFEQFF
many	TRBV27	.	TRBJ1-1	TGTGCCAGCAGTTCTTCCCCCGCGGGGATAGACACTGAAGCTTTCTTT	CASSSSPAGIDTEAFF
.	TRBV5-6	TRBD2	TRBJ2-3	TGTGCCAGCAGCTTGGTGACTAGCGGCACAGATACGCAGTATTTT	CASSLVTSGTDTQYF
many	TRBV29-1	.	TRBJ1-2	TGCAGCGTTGAACGGCAGAAGTATGGCTACACCTTC	CSVERQKYGYTF
.	TRBV28	.	TRBJ2-1	TGTGCCAGCAGTCAACCCCTACTTCAGTTCTTC	CASSQPLLQFF
many	TRBV12-3/TRBV12-4	.	TRBJ2-3	TGTGCCGTACACAGGGCTGGCACAGATACGCAGTATTTT	CAVHRAGTDTQYF
many	TRBV7-2	.	TRBJ2-1	TGTGCCAGCAGTTTCATCGTTGGGCAGGGCTACAATGAGCAGTTCTTC	CASSFIVGQGYNEQFF
many	TRBV6-1	.	TRBJ1-5	TGTGCCAGCAGTGTAAGACGACCGGGGGAGGGGGGTGATCAGCCCCAGCATTTT	CASSVRRPGEGGDQPQHF
few	TRBV7-2	TRBD1	TRBJ2-7	TGTGCCAGCAGCCGGGACAGGTCCTACGAGCAGTACTTC	CASSRDRSYEQYF
many	TRBV7-2	TRBD1	TRBJ1-1	TGTGCCAGCAGCTTCGCCCGACAGGGAACTGAAGCTTTCTTT	CASSFARQGTEAFF
.	TRBV7-9	.	TRBJ1-1	TGTGCCAGCAGCTCCCCGGGCCCTCGGACCATGAACACTGAAGCTTTCTTT	CASSSPGPRTMNTEAFF
once	TRBV24-1	.	TRBJ2-3	TGTGCCACCAGTGACTACCGGGCCGATCAAGACACAGATACGCAGTATTTT	CATSDYRADQDTDTQYF
many	TRBV20-1	.	TRBJ2-1	TGCAGTGCTAGAGATCTTCGGGGGGCGCGGAATGAGCAGTTCTTC	CSARDLRGARNEQFF
.	TRBV6-5	.	TRBJ2-2	TGTGCCAGCAGCCCTAGTCCGGGGGAGCTGTTTTTT	CASSPSPGELFF
many	TRBV29-1	.	TRBJ2-1	TGCAGCGTTGCAGGACAGCAAATGTCCGCCTCCTACAATGAGCAGTTCTTC	CSVAGQQMSASYNEQFF
few	TRBV29-1	.	TRBJ1-1	TGCAGCATCCGACAGCTAAGCCTGAACACTGAAGCTTTCTTT	CSIRQLSLNTEAFF
many	TRBV30	TRBD1	TRBJ2-7	TGTGCCTGGAGTGTAAAGTCAGGGGGCTGGTACGAGCAGTACTTC	CAWSVKSGGWYEQYF
many	TRBV12-3/TRBV12-4	.	TRBJ1-4	TGTGCCAGCAGTTTATTTTCAGGGTATAATGAAAAACTGTTTTTT	CASSLFSGYNEKLFF
many	TRBV6-5	TRBD2	TRBJ2-2	TGTGCCAGCAGTTACTTTTTAGCGGGATCCTATGGCGGGGAGCTGTTTTTT	CASSYFLAGSYGGELFF
few	TRBV29-1	TRBD1	TRBJ1-2	TGCAGCGTTGCGGGACAGGGGGTACTGTATGGCTACACCTTC	CSVAGQGVLYGYTF